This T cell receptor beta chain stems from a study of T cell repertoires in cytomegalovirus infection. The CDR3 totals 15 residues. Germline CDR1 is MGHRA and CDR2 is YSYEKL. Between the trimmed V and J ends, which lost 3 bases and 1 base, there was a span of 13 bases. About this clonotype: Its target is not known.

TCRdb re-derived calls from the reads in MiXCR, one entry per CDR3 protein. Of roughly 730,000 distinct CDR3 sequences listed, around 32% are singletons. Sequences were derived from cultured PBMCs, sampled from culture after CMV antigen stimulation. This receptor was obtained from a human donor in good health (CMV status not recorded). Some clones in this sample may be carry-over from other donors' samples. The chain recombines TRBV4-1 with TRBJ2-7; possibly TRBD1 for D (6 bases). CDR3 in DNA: TGCGCCAGCAGCCAGGGACCGGGACAATCCTACGAGCAGTACTTC. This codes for CASSQGPGQSYEQYF.